A single sample is the source of the 19 T cell receptor beta chains below, sequenced in a study of cytomegalovirus exposure and HLA in healthy donors. The PCR ran on 60 Vbeta and 13 Jbeta primers. Data came from immunoSEQ multiplex PCR; TCRdb stores just in-frame clones and leaves some out. The sample includes roughly 130,000 clones, 75% to 85% seen only once; the top ten take 1%. The sample consisted of PBMCs. These receptors all come from a man in his forties in good health and CMV-seronegative.

This clone has only one observation. The chain couples TRBV7-6 to TRBJ1-2; no reliable D call. Trimming took off 1 base at V and 5 bases at J, with 11 bases between the two ends. Germline assignment: CDR1 SGHVS and CDR2 FNYEAQ. The length of the CDR3 is 14 residues. The CDR3 loop is CASSLVPGGYGYTF. The CDR3 DNA sequence: TGTGCCAGCAGCTTAGTCCCCGGCGGGTATGGCTACACCTTC.

Regarding this clone: Given the absence of the conserved phenylalanine or tryptophan at the CDR3 end, a read error is likely. This rearrangement joins TRBV29-1 to TRBJ1-4; possible D gene TRBD1, 5 bases. The CDR3 spans 14 residues. Germline CDR1 and CDR2: SQVTM and ANQGSEA. Between the trimmed V and J ends, which lost 7 bases and 8 bases, there was a span of 20 bases. In DNA, the CDR3 is TGCAGCGGGGGCGCTTGGGGCCCGGGGGAAAAACTGTTTGTT. As protein: CSGGAWGPGEKLFV.

Remarks on this clone: No conserved phenylalanine or tryptophan ends this CDR3, so it is likely a read error. The chain recombines TRBV9 with TRBJ1-4, with a weak D call TRBD1 (6 bases). Germline CDR1 and CDR2: SGDLS and YYNGEE. This CDR3 is built from 15 residues. V was trimmed by 7 bases and J by 3 bases, leaving 16 bases between them. In nucleotides, the CDR3 is TGTGCCAGCTCCGGGACACCTATAGCTAATGAAAAACTGTTTGTT. Protein: CASSGTPIANEKLFV.

The gene calls are TRBV6-5 and TRBJ2-5; D is possibly TRBD2 (6 bases). The germline V gene encodes CDR1 MNHEY and CDR2 SVGAGI. The CDR3 spans 15 residues. Trimming took 6 bases from V and 0 from J, leaving 14 bases between them. The CDR3, as DNA: TGTGCCAGCAGCAAGGGACTCCTTAACCAAGAGACCCAGTACTTC. Encoded protein: CASSKGLLNQETQYF.

This clone was found once. This CDR3 reads CASSYSTLQGYGYTF. For the CDR3, the DNA is TGTGCCAGCAGTTACTCGACTCTCCAGGGTTATGGCTACACCTTC. The chain carries TRBV6-5 and TRBJ1-2; TRBD1 is a possible D gene (5 bases). Germline CDR1 and CDR2: MNHEY and SVGAGI. The CDR3 has 15 amino acids. The V end was cut by 0 bases, the J end by 5 bases, with 13 bases between.

This clone has more than one count but fewer than ten. CDR3 amino acids: CASSMSGGTETQYF. For the CDR3, the DNA is TGTGCCAGTAGTATGTCAGGGGGTACAGAGACCCAGTACTTC. This chain connects TRBV19 to TRBJ2-5, with 7 positions matching TRBD1. The germline V gene encodes CDR1 LNHDA and CDR2 SQIVND (reference sequence). CDR3 size: 14 residues. After removal of 3 bases from V and 4 bases from J, the junction contained 5 bases not matched to a gene. Full variable domain (outside the CDR3, taken from reference TRBV19 and TRBJ2-5): DGGITQSPKYLFRKEGQNVTLSCEQNLNHDAMYWYRQDPGQGLRLIYYSQIVNDFQKGDIAEGYSVSREKKESFPLTVTSAQKNPTAFYLCASSMSGGTETQYFGPGTRLLVL.

The chain joins TRBV5-4 to TRBJ1-2; 12 nucleotides agree with TRBD1. The CDR3 is 15 residues long. Per the germline V gene, CDR1 is SGHNT and CDR2 is YYREEE (reference sequence). The J segment lost 8 bases and the V segment lost 4 bases, leaving 9 bases of the junction unmatched. For the CDR3, the DNA is TGTGCCAGCAGCCCACCGGGACAGGGGGCGGACGGCTACACCTTC. Translation: CASSPPGQGADGYTF.

This clone showed up just a few times. V is TRBV2 and J is TRBJ2-1; 12 nucleotides line up with TRBD1. Trimming cost V 9 bases and J 9 bases; bases outside gene matches: 12. The CDR3 is made up of 15 amino acids. CDR1 and CDR2 (germline): SNHLY, FYNNEI. The CDR3 DNA follows: TGTGCCAGAGCGTCCGGGACAGGGGGCTCTGGTGAGCAGTTCTTC. Its protein is CARASGTGGSGEQFF.

The chain couples TRBV27 to TRBJ1-2, with D possibly matching TRBD1 (6 bases). Trimming left V 5 bases short and J 3 bases short, with 25 bases between. Germline values: CDR1 MNHEY, CDR2 SMNVEV (reference sequence). This CDR3 has 18 amino acids. The CDR3 nucleotides read TGTGCCAGCAGTCCTAAGGGGGGGGGCTCTTCGGGTTACTATGGCTACACCTTC. Translation gives CASSPKGGGSSGYYGYTF.

The V call is TRBV7-3, the J call TRBJ2-3; 14 bases fit TRBD2. V was pared by 4 bases and J by 6 bases, with 6 bases of the junction left unmatched. Germline values: CDR1 SGHTA, CDR2 FQGTGA. The CDR3 runs 16 residues. CDR3 residues: CASSSGTSGSLDTQYF. The DNA for the CDR3 is TGTGCCAGCAGCTCCGGGACTAGCGGGAGTCTGGATACGCAGTATTTT.

The V gene is TRBV30, the J gene TRBJ2-7; 7 bases fit TRBD1. CDR3 length: 13 amino acids. V trimming: 4 bases; J trimming: 2 bases; junction bases outside the gene matches: 5. The V gene's germline CDR1 is GTSNPN and CDR2 SVGIG (reference sequence). The CDR3 region is CAWNRQGPYEQYF. As DNA, the CDR3 is TGTGCCTGGAACCGACAGGGCCCCTACGAGCAGTACTTC.

Note on this clone: One end of the junction does not line up with germline, which may come from a read error. DNA of the CDR3: TGCGTCAGCAGCTTGGGGACAGGACCACAAGAGACCCAGTACTTC. Translating it yields CVSSLGTGPQETQYF. V and J are TRBV5-1 and TRBJ2-5; 8 positions agree with TRBD1. Germline V gene lookup returns CDR1 SGHRS and CDR2 YFSETQ. There are 15 residues in the CDR3.

V usage is TRBV7-2 and J usage is TRBJ2-5; TRBD2 might be the D (5 bases). Trimming shortened V by 8 bases and J by 4 bases, and 17 bases separated the two germline ends. The length of the CDR3 is 14 residues. The germline V gene has CDR1 SGHTA and CDR2 FQGNSA. DNA for the CDR3: TGTGCCAGCGCTCCCGGGGAGTTCCGAGAGACCCAGTACTTC. Protein product: CASAPGEFRETQYF.

The rearrangement links TRBV7-7 to TRBJ2-1, with D tentatively TRBD2 (6 bases). Per germline, CDR1 SSHAT and CDR2 FNYEAQ (reference sequence). The V and J ends lost 1 base and 6 bases respectively, with 13 bases between them. The CDR3 runs to 15 residues. This CDR3 reads CASSLVTGTGNEQFF. The CDR3 DNA reads TGTGCCAGCAGCTTAGTGACCGGGACTGGCAATGAGCAGTTCTTC.

The V and J genes are TRBV19 and TRBJ2-7; TRBD1 aligns across 8 bases. In germline, CDR1 is LNHDA, CDR2 SQIVND (reference sequence). Trimming cost V 10 bases and J 3 bases; bases outside gene matches: 5. This CDR3 is built from 12 residues. The CDR3 bases are TGTGCCACCACCGGACAGGGCTACGAGCAGTACTTC. This translates into CATTGQGYEQYF.

The gene calls are TRBV6-1 and TRBJ1-5; the D is unclear. The length of the CDR3 is 12 residues. Between the trimmed V and J ends, which lost 6 bases and 4 bases, there was a span of 7 bases. In germline, CDR1 is MNHNS, CDR2 SASEGT. CDR3 residues: CASREINQPQHF. In nucleotides, the CDR3 is TGTGCCAGCAGGGAAATAAATCAGCCCCAGCATTTT.

A word on this clone: The limits of the CDR3 on the DNA are not certain, so only TCRdb's listed CDR3 is given. The rearrangement joins TRBV27 to TRBJ2-7; the table gives TRBD2 as D, unverified against the DNA. Inclusive of both ends, the CDR3 amounts to 17 amino acids. Germline V gene data show CDR1 as MNHEY and CDR2 as SMNVEV (reference sequence). The CDR3 sequence is CASSSSVRYSAPYEQYF.

This clone was seen just once. The rearrangement uses TRBV5-1 and TRBJ2-7; the match to TRBD2 covers 9 bases. The V segment lost 1 base and the J segment 0 bases; nucleotides outside the gene matches: 2. The CDR3 length is 15 residues. Germline V gene lookup returns CDR1 SGHRS and CDR2 YFSETQ. The CDR3 DNA sequence: TGCGCCAGCAGCTTGCTAGCGGGGACCTCCTACGAGCAGTACGTC. Translating gives CASSLLAGTSYEQYV.

V is TRBV6-4 and J is TRBJ2-1, with D possibly TRBD1 on 6 matching bases. V lost 5 bases to trimming and J lost 4 bases, with 15 bases between them. Germline CDR1 is MRHNA and CDR2 is SNTAGT. The CDR3 is 15 amino acids. This CDR3 reads CASSPQTGKYNEQFF. The CDR3 DNA reads TGTGCCAGCAGTCCACAGACAGGAAAATACAATGAGCAGTTCTTC.